This T cell receptor beta chain was sequenced in a study of T-cell memory formation after mild COVID-19. Overall study results and limits: Detection of some responders pre-infection suggested pre-existing cross-reactive memory T cells participated.

CDR3 length equals 15 residues. The V gene's germline CDR1 is SGHTA and CDR2 FQGNSA. V gave up 1 base and J gave up 2 bases; unmatched junction bases: 4. With respect to this clonotype: The antigen is not known.

Barcoded TCR alpha and TCR beta cDNA libraries with UMIs came from 5'RACE using constant-segment primers. MiXCR was run by TCRdb on the 5' RACE reads, yielding one entry per CDR3 protein. The data show tens of thousands of distinct CDR3 sequences, about a sixth seen once. The receptor was derived from an adult woman who had mild COVID-19 (a few samples of this study predate the infection). Cell type and time point are not known. Input material: PBMCs or a T cell subset sorted from them (not recorded which). The rearrangement joins TRBV7-2 to TRBJ2-7; 8 bases are shared with TRBD1. This CDR3 is CASSLDPGGAYEQYF. As DNA, the CDR3 is TGTGCCAGCAGCTTAGACCCAGGGGGCGCCTACGAGCAGTACTTC.